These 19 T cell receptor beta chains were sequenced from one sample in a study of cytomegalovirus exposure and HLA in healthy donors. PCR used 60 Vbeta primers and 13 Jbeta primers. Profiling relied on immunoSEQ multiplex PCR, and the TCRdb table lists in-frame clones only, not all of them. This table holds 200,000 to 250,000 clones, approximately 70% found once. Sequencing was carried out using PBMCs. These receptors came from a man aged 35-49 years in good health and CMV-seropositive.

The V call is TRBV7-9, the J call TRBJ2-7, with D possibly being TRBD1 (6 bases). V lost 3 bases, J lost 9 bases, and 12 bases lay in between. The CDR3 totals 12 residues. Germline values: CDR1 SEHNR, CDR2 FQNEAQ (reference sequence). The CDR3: CASSLALGGQYF. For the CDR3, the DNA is TGTGCCAGCAGCTTGGCGTTAGGGGGGCAGTACTTC.

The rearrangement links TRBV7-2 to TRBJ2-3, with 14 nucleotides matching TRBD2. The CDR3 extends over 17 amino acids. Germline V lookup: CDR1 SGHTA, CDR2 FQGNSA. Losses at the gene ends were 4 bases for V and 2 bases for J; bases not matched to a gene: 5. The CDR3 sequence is CASSWGTSGGYTDTQYF. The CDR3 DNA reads TGTGCCAGCAGCTGGGGGACTAGCGGGGGTTACACAGATACGCAGTATTTT.

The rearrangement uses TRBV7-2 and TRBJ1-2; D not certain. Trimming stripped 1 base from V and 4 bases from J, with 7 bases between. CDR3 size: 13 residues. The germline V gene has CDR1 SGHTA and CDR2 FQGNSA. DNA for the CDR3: TGTGCCAGCAGCTTAGTTAATTTCTATGGCTACACCTTC. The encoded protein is CASSLVNFYGYTF.

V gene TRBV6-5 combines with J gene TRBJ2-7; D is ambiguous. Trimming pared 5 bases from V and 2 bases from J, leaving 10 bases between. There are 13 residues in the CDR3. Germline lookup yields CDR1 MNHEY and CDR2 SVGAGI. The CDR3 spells CASSRSLTYEQYF. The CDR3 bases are TGTGCCAGCAGTCGAAGCTTGACCTACGAGCAGTACTTC.

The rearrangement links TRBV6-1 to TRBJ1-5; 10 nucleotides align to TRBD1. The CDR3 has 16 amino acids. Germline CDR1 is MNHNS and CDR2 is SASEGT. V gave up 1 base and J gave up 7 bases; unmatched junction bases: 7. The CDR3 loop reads CASSEGDRGFGQPQHF. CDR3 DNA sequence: TGTGCCAGCAGTGAAGGGGACAGGGGATTCGGACAGCCCCAGCATTTT.

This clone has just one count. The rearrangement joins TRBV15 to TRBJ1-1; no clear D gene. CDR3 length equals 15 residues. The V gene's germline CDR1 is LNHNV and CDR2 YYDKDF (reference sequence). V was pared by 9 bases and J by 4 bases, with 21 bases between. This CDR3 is CATRSTPIGSTEAFF. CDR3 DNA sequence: TGTGCCACTAGATCAACCCCAATTGGTTCCACTGAAGCTTTCTTT.

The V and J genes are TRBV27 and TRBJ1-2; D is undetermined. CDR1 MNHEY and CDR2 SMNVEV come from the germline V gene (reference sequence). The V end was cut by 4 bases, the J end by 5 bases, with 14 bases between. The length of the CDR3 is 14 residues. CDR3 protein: CASSSRLGGYGYTF. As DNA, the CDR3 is TGTGCCAGCAGTTCTAGGTTAGGAGGTTATGGCTACACCTTC.

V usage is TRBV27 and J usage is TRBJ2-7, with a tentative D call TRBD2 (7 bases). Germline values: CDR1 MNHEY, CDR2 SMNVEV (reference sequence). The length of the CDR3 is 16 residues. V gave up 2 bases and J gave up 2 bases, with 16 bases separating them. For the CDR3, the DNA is TGTGCCAGCAGTTTAACTGCTGGCGGGGGCCCCTACGAGCAGTACTTC. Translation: CASSLTAGGGPYEQYF.

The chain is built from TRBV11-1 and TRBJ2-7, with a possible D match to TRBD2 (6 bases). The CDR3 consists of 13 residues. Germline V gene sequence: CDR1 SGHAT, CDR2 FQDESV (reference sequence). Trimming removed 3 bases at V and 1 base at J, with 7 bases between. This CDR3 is CASSFSGSYEQYF. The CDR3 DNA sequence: TGTGCCAGCAGCTTTAGCGGATCCTACGAGCAGTACTTC.

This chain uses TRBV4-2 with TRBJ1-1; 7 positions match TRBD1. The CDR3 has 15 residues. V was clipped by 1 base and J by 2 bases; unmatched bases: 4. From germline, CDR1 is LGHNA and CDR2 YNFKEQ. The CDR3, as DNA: TGTGCCAGCAGCCAAGTACAGGGGTATAACACTGAAGCTTTCTTT. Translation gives CASSQVQGYNTEAFF.

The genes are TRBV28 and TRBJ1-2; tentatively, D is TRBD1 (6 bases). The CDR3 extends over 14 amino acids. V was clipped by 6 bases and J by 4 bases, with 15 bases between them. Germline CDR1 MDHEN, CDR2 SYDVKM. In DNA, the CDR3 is TGTGCCAGCAGACTAGGACAGAAACTCTATGGCTACACCTTC. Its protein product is CASRLGQKLYGYTF.

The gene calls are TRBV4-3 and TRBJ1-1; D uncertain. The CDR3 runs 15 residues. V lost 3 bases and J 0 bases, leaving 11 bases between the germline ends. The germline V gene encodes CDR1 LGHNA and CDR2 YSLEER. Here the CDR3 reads CASSQDIGMNTEAFF. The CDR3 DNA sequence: TGCGCCAGCAGCCAGGATATCGGGATGAACACTGAAGCTTTCTTT.

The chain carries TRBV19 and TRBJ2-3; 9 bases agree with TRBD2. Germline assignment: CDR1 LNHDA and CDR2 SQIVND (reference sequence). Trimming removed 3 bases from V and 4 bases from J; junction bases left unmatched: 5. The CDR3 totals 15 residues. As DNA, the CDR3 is TGTGCCAGTAGTATCCTGGCGGGGGGGTCAGATACGCAGTATTTT. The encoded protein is CASSILAGGSDTQYF.

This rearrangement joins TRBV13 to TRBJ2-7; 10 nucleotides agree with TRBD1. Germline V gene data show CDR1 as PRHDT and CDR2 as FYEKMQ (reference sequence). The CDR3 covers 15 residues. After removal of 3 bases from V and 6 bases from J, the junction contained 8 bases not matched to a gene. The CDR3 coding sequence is TGTGCCAGCAGCTTGCGTTCGGGACAGGGGCTCGAGCAGTACTTC. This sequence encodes CASSLRSGQGLEQYF.

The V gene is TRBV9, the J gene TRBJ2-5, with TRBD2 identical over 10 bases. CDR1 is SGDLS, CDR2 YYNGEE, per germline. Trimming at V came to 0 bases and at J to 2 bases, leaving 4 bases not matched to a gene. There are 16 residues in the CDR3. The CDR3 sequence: CASSVGVAGGQETQYF. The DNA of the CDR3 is TGTGCCAGCAGCGTAGGGGTAGCGGGGGGACAAGAGACCCAGTACTTC.

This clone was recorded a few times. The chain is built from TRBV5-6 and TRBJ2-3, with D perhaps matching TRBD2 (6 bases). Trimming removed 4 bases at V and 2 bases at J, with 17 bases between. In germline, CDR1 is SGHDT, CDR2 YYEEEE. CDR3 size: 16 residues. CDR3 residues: CASSILGLHDTDTQYF. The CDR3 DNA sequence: TGTGCCAGCAGCATCTTAGGACTACACGACACAGATACGCAGTATTTT.

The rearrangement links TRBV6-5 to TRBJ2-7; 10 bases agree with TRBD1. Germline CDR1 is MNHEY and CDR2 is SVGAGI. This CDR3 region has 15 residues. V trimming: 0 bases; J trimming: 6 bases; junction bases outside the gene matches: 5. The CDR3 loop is CASSYSGQGSLEQYF. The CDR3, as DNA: TGTGCCAGCAGTTACTCGGGACAGGGGTCCCTCGAGCAGTACTTC.

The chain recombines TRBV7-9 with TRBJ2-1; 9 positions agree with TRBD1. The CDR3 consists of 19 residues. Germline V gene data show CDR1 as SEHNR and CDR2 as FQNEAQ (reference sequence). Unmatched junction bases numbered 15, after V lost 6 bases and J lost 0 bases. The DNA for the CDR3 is TGTGCCAGCAGTCAAGGACAGGGGATTTCTACCCGCTCCTACAATGAGCAGTTCTTC. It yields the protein CASSQGQGISTRSYNEQFF. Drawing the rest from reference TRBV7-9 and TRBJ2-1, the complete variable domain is DTGVSQNPRHKITKRGQNVTFRCDPISEHNRLYWYRQTLGQGPEFLTYFQNEAQLEKSRLLSDRFSAERPKGSFSTLEIQRTEQGDSAMYLCASSQGQGISTRSYNEQFFGPGTRLTVL.

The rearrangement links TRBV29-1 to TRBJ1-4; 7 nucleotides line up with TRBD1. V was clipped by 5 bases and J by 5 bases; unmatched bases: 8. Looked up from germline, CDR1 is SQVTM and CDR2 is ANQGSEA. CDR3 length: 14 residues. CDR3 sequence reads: CSVKKGAENEKLFF. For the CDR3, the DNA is TGCAGCGTTAAAAAGGGGGCCGAAAATGAAAAACTGTTTTTT.